This entry lists 5 T cell receptor beta chains sequenced from one sample in a study of T-cell memory formation after mild COVID-19 (dated by TCRdb to the early 2020s). Libraries were constructed by 5' RACE. Sequencing was performed on an Illumina NovaSeq 6000. TCRdb ran its own pipeline on the public reads, namely fastp trimming at Q25 and MiXCR clone calling, and kept in-frame beta chains. A single entry per CDR3 protein holds the most common genes and DNA from its merged rows. The sample has 540,000 or so distinct CDR3 sequences on record, roughly 22% of them singletons. In total, the top ten clones hold around an eighth of the sample. The sequenced material came from PBMCs or a T cell subset sorted from them (not recorded which). Receptor source: an adult woman who had mild COVID-19 (a few samples of this study predate the infection). The sample titles of this study are shuffled in the database, so cell type and time point are left out; the donor was told from shared clones.

This clonotype came up a few times. This chain uses TRBV24-1 with TRBJ2-3, with TRBD2 identical over 10 bases. Germline V gives CDR1 KGHDR, CDR2 SFDVKD. This CDR3 has 17 residues. The ends lost 4 bases at V and 2 bases at J; junction bases unmatched: 8. CDR3 coding DNA: TGTGCCACCAGTGACCCCCTAGCGGGAGTGAACACAGATACGCAGTATTTT. The encoded protein is CATSDPLAGVNTDTQYF.

The chain employs TRBV6-6 and TRBJ2-2, with D possibly being TRBD1 or TRBD2 (5 bases each). The CDR3 is 14 residues long. The ends were cut back, 6 bases at V and 8 bases at J, with 16 bases in the middle. Germline lookup yields CDR1 MNHNY and CDR2 SVGAGI (reference sequence). CDR3 in DNA: TGTGCCAGCAGAGAGGGACCTTCTAAGGGGGAGCTGTTTTTT. It specifies CASREGPSKGELFF.

The genes are TRBV5-5 and TRBJ2-2, with D perhaps matching TRBD1 or TRBD2 (5 bases each). In germline, CDR1 is SGHKS, CDR2 YYEKEE (reference sequence). This CDR3 is 16 amino acids long. V shed 0 bases and J shed 4 bases, with 13 bases lying between them. The CDR3 nucleotides read TGTGCCAGCAGCTTGGTCGGCAGGGCGGGCACCGGGGAGCTGTTTTTT. It specifies CASSLVGRAGTGELFF.

The chain carries TRBV20-1 and TRBJ2-1; 8 bases fit TRBD2. The CDR3 runs to 16 residues. Germline assignment: CDR1 DFQATT and CDR2 SNEGSKA (reference sequence). Losses at the gene ends were 2 bases for V and 4 bases for J; bases not matched to a gene: 10. The CDR3 protein is CSARPLQGLGYNEQFF. In DNA, the CDR3 is TGCAGTGCTAGACCGTTACAGGGACTAGGGTACAATGAGCAGTTCTTC.

This clonotype was seen repeatedly, ten times or more. V and J are TRBV7-2 and TRBJ2-1, with 11 positions matching TRBD2. CDR1 and CDR2 from the germline V gene are SGHTA and FQGNSA. This CDR3 comprises 15 residues. The V gene end was trimmed by 5 bases and the J gene end by 2 bases; junction bases not matched to a gene: 2. The chain's CDR3 is CASSPSGRTYNEQFF. The CDR3 DNA is TGTGCCAGCAGCCCTAGCGGGAGGACCTACAATGAGCAGTTCTTC.